The 9 T cell receptor beta chains given below trace back to one sample, sequenced in a study of T cells in women clearing cervical HPV infection. Using immunoSEQ multiplex PCR, the repertoire was profiled, and TCRdb retains in-frame clones only, with some absent. This sample contains about 28,000 clones. Input material: blood buffy coat. The receptors derive from a woman aged 18 to 75 with a cervical HPV16 infection that either progressed to CIN3+ or cleared (not recorded which).

In regard to this clone: The read gets to within 3 residues of the CDR3 end, and the germline J gene fills in the rest. The V call is TRBV7-2, the J call TRBJ2-2; 9 nucleotides agree with TRBD2. Germline lookup yields CDR1 SGHTA and CDR2 FQGNSA. V lost 7 bases to trimming and J lost 5 bases; unmatched junction nucleotides: 8. This CDR3 is built from 15 residues. CDR3: CASTPVRGGTGELFF. The sequenced part of the CDR3 DNA is TGTGCCAGCACCCCCGTGCGGGGGGGTACCGGGGAG. Combining the CDR3 with reference TRBV7-2 and TRBJ2-2 gives the whole variable domain GAGVSQSPSNKVTEKGKDVELRCDPISGHTALYWYRQSLGQGLEFLIYFQGNSAPDKSGLPSDRFSAERTGGSVSTLTIQRTQQEDSAVYLCASTPVRGGTGELFFGEGSRLTVL.

The CDR3 bases that were read are TGCGCCAGCAGCTTGACCCAGGGCGGCACCGGGGAG. It is translated as CASSLTQGGTGE. The CDR3, in full, reads CASSLTQGGTGELFF. The chain has TRBV5-1 and TRBJ2-2; D possibly corresponds to TRBD1 (5 bases). The read terminates 3 residues before the CDR3 end, so the remaining end is supplied by the germline J gene. Germline loops: CDR1 SGHRS, CDR2 YFSETQ. V shed 1 base and J shed 4 bases, with 11 bases lying between them. The CDR3 covers 15 residues.

Regarding this clone: With the read ending 3 residues before the CDR3 end, the germline J gene is used to fill in that end. The chain carries TRBV5-1 and TRBJ1-2, with TRBD1 matching 11 bases. The CDR3 is 16 residues long. Germline values: CDR1 SGHRS, CDR2 YFSETQ. Incomplete CDR3 DNA: TGCGCCAGCAGCTTGGAAGGACAGGGGGCAAGGTCCGGC. Translation gives CASSLEGQGARSG. The whole CDR3 protein is CASSLEGQGARSGYTF.

In the case of this clone: The missing CDR3 end, 3 residues past where the read stops, is filled in from the germline J gene. The J gene is TRBJ1-1, the V gene TRBV18, with 10 bases identical to TRBD1. The CDR3 consists of 14 residues. Trimming took 3 bases from V and 4 from J; bases not matched to a gene: 2. Germline CDR1 and CDR2: KGHSH and LQKENI. CDR3 bases read: TGTGCCAGCTCACCCGGACAGGGGGGCACTGAA. It yields the protein CASSPGQGGTE. In full, the CDR3 reads CASSPGQGGTEAFF.

CDR3 DNA, as far as it was read: TGCAGTGCTAGGGGGCAGGCGGATGGC. Amino acid sequence: CSARGQADG. The CDR3 as a whole reads CSARGQADGYTF. The chain recombines TRBV20-1 with TRBJ1-2, with D possibly TRBD1 on 5 matching bases. The CDR3 is cut off 3 residues early in the read; its end comes from the germline J gene. The CDR3 has 12 residues. Germline V lookup: CDR1 DFQATT, CDR2 SNEGSKA (reference sequence). V dropped 3 bases and J dropped 6 bases, with 11 bases sitting between them.

Turning to this clone: The missing CDR3 end, 3 residues past where the read stops, is filled in from the germline J gene. V is TRBV5-1 and J is TRBJ2-4; 10 positions agree with TRBD1. This CDR3 has 14 amino acids. CDR1 and CDR2 (germline): SGHRS, YFSETQ. The sequenced part of the CDR3 DNA is TGCGCCAGCAGCTGGGACAGGGGTAAAGAGACT. It is translated as CASSWDRGKET. The whole CDR3 reads CASSWDRGKETQYF.

Of note for this clone: Coverage ceases 3 residues before the CDR3 finishes, and the germline J gene fills in the end. This sequence joins TRBV6-2 or TRBV6-3 and TRBJ1-1; 7 positions agree with TRBD1. CDR3 length equals 16 residues. V lost 2 bases, J lost 0 bases, and 6 bases stayed unmatched. The germline gives CDR1 MNHEY, CDR2 SVGEGT. CDR3 loop: CASSYTTGTVNTEAFF. The CDR3 bases that were read are TGTGCCAGCAGTTACACCACCGGGACAGTGAACACTGAA.

Comments on this clone: The read terminates 3 residues before the CDR3 end, so the remaining end is supplied by the germline J gene. The chain uses TRBV2 and TRBJ1-1; 7 bases align to TRBD1. Germline assignment: CDR1 SNHLY and CDR2 FYNNEI. This CDR3 has 16 residues. Trimming removed 1 base from V and 7 bases from J; junction bases left unmatched: 12. Incomplete CDR3 DNA: TGTGCCAGCAGTGAAGGTCTAAGGACAGGACGGTTTGAA. This translates into CASSEGLRTGRFE. The CDR3, in full, reads CASSEGLRTGRFEAFF.

Comments on this clone: Sequence at one end of the junction differs from germline and may be a read error. The read terminates 3 residues ahead of where the CDR3 ends, so the germline J gene completes it. J is TRBJ1-5 and V is TRBV19; TRBD1 might be the D (6 bases). The length of the CDR3 is 12 residues. Germline V gene lookup returns CDR1 LNHDA and CDR2 SQIVND (reference sequence). The covered CDR3 bases are TGTGACAGTAGTGGGGACACTCAGCCC. Translating it yields CDSSGDTQP. The full CDR3 sequence reads CDSSGDTQPQHF.